This T cell receptor beta chain appears in the sequencing data of a study of T-cell memory formation after mild COVID-19. Study background: TCR clusters mostly belonged to single donors. Study-wide results and limits: A balance of CD4 and CD8 characterized clones contracting day 15 to 85, whereas later expanders leaned CD4+. The main location of contracting CD4+ clones was CM and EM, and that of contracting CD8+ clones was EMRA. Memory sampled before infection contained some responding clones, suggesting cross-reactive memory joined.

This clonotype was seen a few times. Its antigen is unknown. The length of the CDR3 is 15 residues. CDR1 SGHVS and CDR2 FNYEAQ come from the germline V gene. With V trimmed by 5 bases and J by 5 bases, 9 bases remained unmatched. TCRdb reanalysed the 5' RACE reads using MiXCR and keeps one entry per CDR3 protein. The sample records 250,000 or so distinct CDR3 sequences, about a sixth being singletons. The receptor was derived from a man between 18 and 29 years old who had mild COVID-19 (a few samples of this study predate the infection). Cell type and time point are not known. Sequencing was performed on PBMCs or a T cell subset sorted from them (not recorded which). This chain joins TRBV7-6 and TRBJ2-3; 8 bases match TRBD2. The CDR3, as DNA: TGTGCCAGCAGCAACGCCTCGGGGGGGCGAGATACGCAGTATTTT. Amino acids: CASSNASGGRDTQYF.